Below, 30 T cell receptor beta chains from the same sample are listed, as sequenced in a study of cytomegalovirus exposure and HLA in healthy donors. The PCR contained 60 Vbeta and 13 Jbeta primers. Method: immunoSEQ multiplex PCR; TCRdb's copy keeps in-frame clones and lacks some. The top ten hold roughly 3.9% of the sample, which has 85,000 to 110,000 clones, around 79% seen once. Source material: PBMCs. Receptors originate from a man in his forties or fifties in good health and CMV-seropositive.

This clone has a single count. The CDR3 here is CASSLHDTVRGGYTF. DNA for the CDR3: TGTGCCAGCAGTTTACATGACACGGTACGGGGTGGCTACACCTTC. The genes are TRBV28 and TRBJ1-2, with D hard to call. The CDR3 spans 15 residues. V was trimmed by 2 bases and J by 7 bases, leaving 17 bases between them. The germline gives CDR1 MDHEN, CDR2 SYDVKM.

This rearrangement joins TRBV10-3 to TRBJ1-4; the D gene is possibly TRBD1 (6 bases). Germline CDR1 is ENHRY and CDR2 is SYGVKD. This CDR3 has 14 residues. With 4 bases removed from V and 11 bases from J, the gap between germline ends came to 17 bases. This CDR3 reads CAISGSGVMDKLFF. For the CDR3, the DNA is TGTGCCATCAGTGGTTCAGGGGTAATGGATAAACTGTTTTTT.

The CDR3 loop is CASSIDGGTHSGANVLTF. CDR3 in DNA: TGTGCCAGTAGTATAGACGGCGGGACCCACTCTGGGGCCAACGTCCTGACTTTC. The V gene is TRBV19, the J gene TRBJ2-6; D possibly corresponds to TRBD2 (6 bases). This CDR3 spans 18 amino acids. Trimming cost V 0 bases and J 0 bases, with 12 bases left between them. CDR1 is LNHDA, CDR2 SQIVND, per germline (reference sequence).

The chain uses TRBV11-2 and TRBJ2-2, with 12 bases lining up with TRBD2. This CDR3 is 16 amino acids long. Germline CDR1 reads SGHAT; CDR2 reads FQNNGV. V was clipped by 5 bases and J by 7 bases; unmatched bases: 8. In nucleotides, the CDR3 is TGTGCCAGCAGCCGACTAGCGGGAGTAATTAGCGGGGAGCTGTTTTTT. Translated: CASSRLAGVISGELFF.

The J gene is TRBJ2-1, the V gene TRBV27; D remains ambiguous. Between the trimmed V and J ends, which lost 6 bases and 3 bases, there was a span of 9 bases. Germline CDR1 and CDR2: MNHEY and SMNVEV (reference sequence). The CDR3 sequence is 13 residues long. In DNA form, the CDR3 reads TGTGCCAGCAGCCGCGGAAGCTACAATGAGCAGTTCTTC. Protein sequence: CASSRGSYNEQFF.

V usage is TRBV28 and J usage is TRBJ2-5; tentative D call: TRBD1 (6 bases). V was shortened by 5 bases and J by 7 bases, with 14 bases between the two germline ends. This CDR3 is built from 13 residues. Germline V gives CDR1 MDHEN, CDR2 SYDVKM. The CDR3 sequence is CASSGTQGGTQYF. The CDR3 DNA is TGTGCCAGCAGTGGAACACAGGGCGGGACCCAGTACTTC.

This chain joins TRBV7-6 and TRBJ2-1; no clear D gene. CDR3 size: 12 residues. V was clipped by 5 bases and J by 7 bases, with 9 bases between them. Germline V gene lookup returns CDR1 SGHVS and CDR2 FNYEAQ. The CDR3 loop is CASSPLRNEQFF. CDR3 nucleotides: TGTGCCAGCAGCCCCCTACGGAATGAGCAGTTCTTC.

The rearrangement joins TRBV11-1 to TRBJ2-7; 14 positions match TRBD2. Germline CDR1 and CDR2: SGHAT and FQDESV (reference sequence). V gave up 3 bases and J gave up 3 bases; unmatched junction bases: 10. The CDR3 extends over 18 amino acids. Here the CDR3 reads CASSLGTSGRRKGYEQYF. The CDR3 bases are TGTGCCAGCAGCTTGGGGACTAGCGGGAGAAGAAAAGGCTACGAGCAGTACTTC.

This clone is medium-sized (0.01 to 0.1%) by share. Other DNA sequences of this sample code for an identical CDR3. V gene TRBV27 combines with J gene TRBJ2-2; D gene ambiguous. Germline V gives CDR1 MNHEY, CDR2 SMNVEV (reference sequence). The CDR3 consists of 14 residues. Between the trimmed V and J ends, which lost 3 bases and 1 base, there was a span of 6 bases. The CDR3 DNA sequence: TGTGCCAGCAGTTTCAACTGGAACACCGGGGAGCTGTTTTTT. Translation: CASSFNWNTGELFF.

V and J are TRBV30 and TRBJ2-4; D gene uncertain. The CDR3 has 16 amino acids. CDR1 is GTSNPN and CDR2 is SVGIG in the germline V gene (reference sequence). The ends were cut back, 2 bases at V and 0 bases at J, with 14 bases in the middle. CDR3 DNA: TGTGCCTGGAGTAGCCAGGTTTCGCGAGCCAAAAACATTCAGTACTTC. Its protein is CAWSSQVSRAKNIQYF. Using reference TRBV30 and TRBJ2-4 for the parts outside the CDR3, the full variable domain is SQTIHQWPATLVQPVGSPLSLECTVEGTSNPNLYWYRQAAGRGLQLLFYSVGIGQISSEVPQNLSASRPQDRQFILSSKKLLLSDSGFYLCAWSSQVSRAKNIQYFGAGTRLSVL.

This sequence joins TRBV13 and TRBJ1-2, with 12 bases identical to TRBD1. The germline gives CDR1 PRHDT, CDR2 FYEKMQ (reference sequence). After removal of 5 bases from V and 3 bases from J, the junction contained 4 bases not matched to a gene. This CDR3 comprises 15 residues. CDR3 sequence (DNA): TGTGCCAGCAGCGCCCGGGACAGGGGGCACTATGGCTACACCTTC. This encodes CASSARDRGHYGYTF. The whole variable domain, filled in from reference TRBV13 and TRBJ1-2, reads AAGVIQSPRHLIKEKRETATLKCYPIPRHDTVYWYQQGPGQDPQFLISFYEKMQSDKGSIPDRFSAQQFSDYHSELNMSSLELGDSALYFCASSARDRGHYGYTFGSGTRLTVV.

The V gene is TRBV6-5, the J gene TRBJ2-7; 7 positions agree with TRBD1. Looked up from germline, CDR1 is MNHEY and CDR2 is SVGAGI. The V segment lost 6 bases and the J segment 5 bases; nucleotides outside the gene matches: 7. The CDR3 has 13 amino acids. CDR3 in amino acids: CASRRGRQDEQYF. The CDR3 nucleotides read TGTGCCAGCAGGAGGGGGCGTCAGGACGAGCAGTACTTC.

The J gene is TRBJ1-5, the V gene TRBV2; TRBD1 is a possible D gene (5 bases). The ends were cut back, 7 bases at V and 3 bases at J, with 13 bases in the middle. The CDR3 consists of 14 residues. Germline V CDR1 and CDR2: SNHLY, FYNNEI. CDR3: CASTLDRFNQPQHF. The DNA of the CDR3 is TGTGCCAGCACCCTTGACAGATTCAATCAGCCCCAGCATTTT.

The chain joins TRBV19 to TRBJ2-7; the D gene is possibly TRBD2 (6 bases). This CDR3 is built from 12 residues. V was trimmed by 5 bases and J by 4 bases, leaving 9 bases between them. Looked up from germline, CDR1 is LNHDA and CDR2 is SQIVND (reference sequence). CDR3 region: CASSAGGYEQYF. In nucleotides, the CDR3 is TGTGCCAGTAGTGCTGGGGGGTACGAGCAGTACTTC.

V usage is TRBV7-9 and J usage is TRBJ2-1; TRBD2 matches at 10 bases. Trimming took 1 base from V and 9 from J; bases not matched to a gene: 9. Germline V gene lookup returns CDR1 SEHNR and CDR2 FQNEAQ (reference sequence). The CDR3 consists of 16 residues. CDR3 coding DNA: TGTGCCAGCAGCTTAGTTCCTAGCGGGGGAAACTCTGAGCAGTTCTTC. It yields the protein CASSLVPSGGNSEQFF.

This clone was counted a few times. The rearrangement links TRBV14 to TRBJ2-1; TRBD1 matches at 7 bases. With 3 bases clipped from V and 7 bases from J, the junction kept 12 bases outside the gene matches. This CDR3 comprises 16 residues. Germline V lookup: CDR1 SGHDN, CDR2 FVKESK. CDR3 in amino acids: CASSHRRTGVGNEQFF. The CDR3 DNA is TGTGCCAGCAGCCATCGCCGGACAGGTGTAGGGAATGAGCAGTTCTTC.

CDR3 amino acids: CAREKRRKNEQFF. The CDR3 coding sequence is TGTGCCCGTGAGAAGCGGAGGAAGAATGAGCAGTTCTTC. The chain has TRBV19 and TRBJ2-1, with D perhaps TRBD2 (5 bases). CDR3 length: 13 residues. Germline V lookup: CDR1 LNHDA, CDR2 SQIVND (reference sequence). V lost 11 bases, J lost 7 bases, and 18 bases lay in between.

The CDR3 DNA reads as TGTGCCAGCAGGGGACAGGGCTTACCGGAAAAACTGTTTTTT. Translation: CASRGQGLPEKLFF. The genes are TRBV6-5 and TRBJ1-4; 9 bases fit TRBD1. There are 14 residues in the CDR3. The V and J ends lost 6 bases and 8 bases, in that order; junction bases with no gene match: 7. Per germline, CDR1 MNHEY and CDR2 SVGAGI.

This chain connects TRBV7-2 to TRBJ2-7; TRBD2 matches at 8 bases. This CDR3 is built from 16 residues. The J segment lost 5 bases and the V segment lost 5 bases, leaving 14 bases of the junction unmatched. Germline values: CDR1 SGHTA, CDR2 FQGNSA. Here the CDR3 DNA reads TGTGCCAGCAGCCCCCTCGGGAGCGGGAGTTCCAACGAGCAGTACTTC. This gives the protein CASSPLGSGSSNEQYF.

V and J are TRBV7-9 and TRBJ1-4; D gene ambiguous. Germline CDR1 reads SEHNR; CDR2 reads FQNEAQ (reference sequence). The germline V and J ends were trimmed by 1 base and 4 bases, with 7 bases remaining between them. CDR3 length equals 14 residues. DNA of the CDR3: TGTGCCAGCAGCTTAGGCGTTTATAATGAAAAACTGTTTTTT. Its protein is CASSLGVYNEKLFF.

The rearrangement joins TRBV7-9 to TRBJ2-1; D unresolved. Germline V gene sequence: CDR1 SEHNR, CDR2 FQNEAQ (reference sequence). The CDR3 consists of 11 residues. V shed 8 bases and J shed 9 bases, with 11 bases lying between them. The CDR3 nucleotides are TGTGCCAGCTCGACGGGTCTTGAGCAGTTCTTC. This translates into CASSTGLEQFF.

The rearrangement joins TRBV27 to TRBJ1-1, with D maybe TRBD1 (6 bases). Germline V CDR1 and CDR2: MNHEY, SMNVEV (reference sequence). The CDR3 sequence is 14 residues long. V gave up 5 bases and J gave up 9 bases, with 19 bases separating them. The CDR3 bases are TGTGCCAGCAGTCTCCGGGACAACCAAGACCAAGCTTTCTTT. Residues: CASSLRDNQDQAFF.

The rearrangement links TRBV5-5 to TRBJ2-3; maybe TRBD1 (5 bases). The V and J ends lost 4 bases and 2 bases respectively, with 14 bases between them. Looked up from germline, CDR1 is SGHKS and CDR2 is YYEKEE (reference sequence). The length of the CDR3 is 15 residues. CDR3 sequence: CASSLTTGATDTQYF. The DNA of the CDR3 is TGTGCCAGCAGCCTGACCACTGGGGCCACAGATACGCAGTATTTT.

Of note for this clone: The junction departs from germline at one end; a sequencing error may be responsible. The chain's CDR3 is CSSSLVDRREENYGYTF. The CDR3 nucleotides are TGTTCCAGCAGCTTAGTAGACCGCAGGGAGGAAAACTATGGCTACACCTTC. The chain joins TRBV7-9 to TRBJ1-2, with D possibly TRBD1 on 5 matching bases. Germline V gene lookup returns CDR1 SEHNR and CDR2 FQNEAQ (reference sequence). The CDR3 extends over 17 amino acids.

In DNA form, the CDR3 reads TGTGCCAGCAGCCCGGGACTAGTTCAATTCTTC. Residues: CASSPGLVQFF. The chain couples TRBV14 to TRBJ2-1; 8 nucleotides align to TRBD2. Germline loops: CDR1 SGHDN, CDR2 FVKESK. Trimming at V came to 4 bases and at J to 16 bases, leaving 6 bases not matched to a gene. The CDR3 length is 11 residues. The whole variable domain, remainder taken from reference TRBV14 and TRBJ2-1, is EAGVTQFPSHSVIEKGQTVTLRCDPISGHDNLYWYRRVMGKEIKFLLHFVKESKQDESGMPNNRFLAERTGGTYSTLKVQPAELEDSGVYFCASSPGLVQFFGPGTRLTVL.

Note on this clone: At one end, the junction sequence differs from germline, possibly due to a read error. The rearrangement joins TRBV7-2 to TRBJ2-5; 7 bases agree with TRBD1. The CDR3 covers 13 residues. CDR1 and CDR2 from the germline V gene are SGHTA and FQGNSA. Here the CDR3 reads CASSQGGQDRSNF. Written as DNA, the CDR3 is TGTGCCAGCAGCCAAGGGGGTCAGGACAGGTCCAACTTC.

The chain couples TRBV30 to TRBJ1-2, with 11 nucleotides matching TRBD1. Germline trimming cut 2 bases from V and 7 bases from J; bases unmatched to any gene: 6. CDR1 and CDR2 (germline): GTSNPN, SVGIG (reference sequence). The CDR3 sequence is 14 residues long. Here the CDR3 reads CAWSPGQGEGGYTF. As DNA, the CDR3 is TGTGCCTGGAGTCCGGGACAGGGGGAGGGTGGCTACACCTTC.

This clone was counted a single time. V and J are TRBV30 and TRBJ1-2; perhaps TRBD1 as D (6 bases). The CDR3 is 12 residues long. V dropped 4 bases and J dropped 4 bases, with 10 bases sitting between them. Germline CDR1 and CDR2: GTSNPN and SVGIG (reference sequence). The CDR3 is CAWKGGVYGYTF. Here the CDR3 DNA reads TGTGCCTGGAAAGGGGGAGTCTATGGCTACACCTTC.

The sample holds one count of this clone. This chain links TRBV7-9 with TRBJ2-7; tentative D call: TRBD2 (6 bases). The CDR3 length is 17 residues. Germline V gene data show CDR1 as SEHNR and CDR2 as FQNEAQ (reference sequence). V was shortened by 7 bases and J by 4 bases, with 26 bases between the two germline ends. CDR3 in DNA: TGTGCCAGCATTGCGGGGACTGGGAGTGGTCTGTCGTACGAGCAGTACTTC. Its protein is CASIAGTGSGLSYEQYF.

The rearrangement joins TRBV18 to TRBJ2-7; TRBD2 might be the D (5 bases). The CDR3 has 14 residues. CDR1 and CDR2 (germline): KGHSH, LQKENI. Trimming removed 3 bases from V and 0 bases from J, with 9 bases in between. The DNA of the CDR3 is TGTGCCAGCTCACCCCGGGATCGCTCCTACGAGCAGTACTTC. This gives the protein CASSPRDRSYEQYF.